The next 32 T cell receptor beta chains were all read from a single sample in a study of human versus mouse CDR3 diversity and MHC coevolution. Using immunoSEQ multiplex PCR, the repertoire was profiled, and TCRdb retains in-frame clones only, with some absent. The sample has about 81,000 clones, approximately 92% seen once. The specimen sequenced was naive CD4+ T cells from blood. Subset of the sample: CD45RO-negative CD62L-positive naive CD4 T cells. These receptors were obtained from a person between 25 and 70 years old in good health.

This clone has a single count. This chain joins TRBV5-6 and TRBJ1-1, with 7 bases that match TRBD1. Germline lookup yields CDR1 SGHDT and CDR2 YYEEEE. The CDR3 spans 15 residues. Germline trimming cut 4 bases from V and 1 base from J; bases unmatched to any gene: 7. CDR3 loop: CASSTGQVANTEAFF. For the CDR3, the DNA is TGTGCCAGCAGCACAGGACAGGTCGCGAACACTGAAGCTTTCTTT.

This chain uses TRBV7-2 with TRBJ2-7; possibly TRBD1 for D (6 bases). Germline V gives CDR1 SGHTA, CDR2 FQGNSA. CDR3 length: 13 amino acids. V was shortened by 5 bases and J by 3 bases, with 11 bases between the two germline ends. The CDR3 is CASSTGTRYEQYF. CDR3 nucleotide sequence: TGTGCCAGCAGCACCGGGACACGCTACGAGCAGTACTTC. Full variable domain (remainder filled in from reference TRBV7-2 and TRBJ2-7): GAGVSQSPSNKVTEKGKDVELRCDPISGHTALYWYRQSLGQGLEFLIYFQGNSAPDKSGLPSDRFSAERTGGSVSTLTIQRTQQEDSAVYLCASSTGTRYEQYFGPGTRLTVT.

The CDR3 coding sequence is TGCGCCAGCAGCTTGCTTGACAGCTACGAGCAGTACTTC. This codes for CASSLLDSYEQYF. The genes are TRBV5-1 and TRBJ2-7; D is possibly TRBD1 (5 bases). The ends were cut back, 1 base at V and 3 bases at J, with 8 bases in the middle. The CDR3 length is 13 residues. CDR1 and CDR2 from the germline V gene are SGHRS and YFSETQ.

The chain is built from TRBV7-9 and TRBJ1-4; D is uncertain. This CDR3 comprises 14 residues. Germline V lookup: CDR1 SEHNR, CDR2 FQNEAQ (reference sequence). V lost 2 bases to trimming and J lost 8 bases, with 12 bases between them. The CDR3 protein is CASSLQGSQEKLFF. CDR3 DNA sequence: TGTGCCAGCAGCTTACAAGGGAGTCAAGAAAAACTGTTTTTT.

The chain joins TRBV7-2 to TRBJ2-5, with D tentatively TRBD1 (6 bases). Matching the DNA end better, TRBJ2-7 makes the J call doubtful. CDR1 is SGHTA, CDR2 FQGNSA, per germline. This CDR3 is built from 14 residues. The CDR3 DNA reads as TGTGCCAGCAGCTTCCACAGGGTAGGTTACGAGCAGTACTTC. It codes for CASSFHRVGYEQYF.

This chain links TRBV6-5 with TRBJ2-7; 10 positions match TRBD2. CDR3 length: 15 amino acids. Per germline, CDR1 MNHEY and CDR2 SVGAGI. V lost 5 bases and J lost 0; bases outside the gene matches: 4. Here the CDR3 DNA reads TGTGCCAGCAGTAATAGCGGGAGGACCTCCTACGAGCAGTACTTC. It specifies CASSNSGRTSYEQYF.

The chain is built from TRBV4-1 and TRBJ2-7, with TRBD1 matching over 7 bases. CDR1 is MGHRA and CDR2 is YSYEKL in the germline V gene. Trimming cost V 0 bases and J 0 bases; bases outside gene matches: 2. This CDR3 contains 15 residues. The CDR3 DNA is TGCGCCAGCAGCCAAGATCGGGACAGCTCCTACGAGCAGTACTTC. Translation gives CASSQDRDSSYEQYF.

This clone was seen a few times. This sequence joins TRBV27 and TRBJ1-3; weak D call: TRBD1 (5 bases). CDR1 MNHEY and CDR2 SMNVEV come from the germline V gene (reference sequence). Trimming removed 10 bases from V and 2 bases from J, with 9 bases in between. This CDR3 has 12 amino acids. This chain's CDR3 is CATRTPGNTIYF. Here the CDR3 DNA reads TGTGCCACCCGGACACCTGGAAACACCATATATTTT.

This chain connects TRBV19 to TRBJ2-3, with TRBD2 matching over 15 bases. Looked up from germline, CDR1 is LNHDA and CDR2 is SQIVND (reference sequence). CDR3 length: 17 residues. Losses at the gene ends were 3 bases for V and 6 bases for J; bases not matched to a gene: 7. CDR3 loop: CASSIGLAGGRVDTQYF. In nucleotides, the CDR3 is TGTGCCAGTAGTATCGGACTAGCGGGAGGGAGGGTGGATACGCAGTATTTT.

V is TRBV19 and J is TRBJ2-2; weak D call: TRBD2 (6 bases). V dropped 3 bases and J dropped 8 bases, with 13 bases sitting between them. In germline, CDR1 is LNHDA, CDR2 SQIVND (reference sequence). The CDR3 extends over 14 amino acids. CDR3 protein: CASSMAGGVGELFF. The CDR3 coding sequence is TGTGCCAGTAGTATGGCCGGAGGGGTGGGGGAGCTGTTTTTT.

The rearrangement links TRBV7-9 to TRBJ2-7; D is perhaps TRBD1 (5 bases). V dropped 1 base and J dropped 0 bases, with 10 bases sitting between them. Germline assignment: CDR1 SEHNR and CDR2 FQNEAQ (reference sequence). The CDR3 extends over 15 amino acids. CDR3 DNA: TGTGCCAGCAGCTTAGGAAGGCAGGGCTCCTACGAGCAGTACTTC. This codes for CASSLGRQGSYEQYF.

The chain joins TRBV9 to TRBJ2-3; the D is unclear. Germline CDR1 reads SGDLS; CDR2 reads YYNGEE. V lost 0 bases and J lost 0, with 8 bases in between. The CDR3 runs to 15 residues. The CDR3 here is CASSVGPRSTDTQYF. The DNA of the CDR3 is TGTGCCAGCAGCGTAGGTCCACGGAGCACAGATACGCAGTATTTT.

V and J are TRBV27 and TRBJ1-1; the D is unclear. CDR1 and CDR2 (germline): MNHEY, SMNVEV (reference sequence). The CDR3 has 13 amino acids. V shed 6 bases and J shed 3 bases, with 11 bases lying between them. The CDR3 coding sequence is TGTGCCAGCAGCCGAGGGCTGCACACTGAAGCTTTCTTT. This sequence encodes CASSRGLHTEAFF.

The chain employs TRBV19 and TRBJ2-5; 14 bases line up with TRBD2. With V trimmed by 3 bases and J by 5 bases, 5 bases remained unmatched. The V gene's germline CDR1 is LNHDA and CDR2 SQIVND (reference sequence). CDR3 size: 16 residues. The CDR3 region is CASSIRLAGGVETQYF. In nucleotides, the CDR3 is TGTGCCAGTAGTATCCGACTAGCGGGAGGGGTCGAGACCCAGTACTTC.

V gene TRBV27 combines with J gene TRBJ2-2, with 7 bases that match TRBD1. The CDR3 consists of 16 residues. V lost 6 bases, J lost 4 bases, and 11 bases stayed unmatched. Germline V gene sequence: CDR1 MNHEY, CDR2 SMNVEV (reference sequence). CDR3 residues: CASRALGTVGTGELFF. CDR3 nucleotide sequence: TGTGCCAGCAGAGCGTTAGGGACAGTGGGCACCGGGGAGCTGTTTTTT.

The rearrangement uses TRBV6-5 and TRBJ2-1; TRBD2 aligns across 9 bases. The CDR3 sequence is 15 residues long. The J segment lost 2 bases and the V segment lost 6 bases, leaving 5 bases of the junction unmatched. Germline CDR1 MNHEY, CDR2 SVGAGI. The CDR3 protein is CASSPSGGPYNEQFF. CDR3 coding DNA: TGTGCCAGCAGCCCCAGCGGGGGGCCCTACAATGAGCAGTTCTTC.

The CDR3 here is CASSPRGPQETQYF. The CDR3, as DNA: TGTGCCAGCTCCCCAAGGGGGCCGCAAGAGACCCAGTACTTC. The V and J genes are TRBV18 and TRBJ2-5; TRBD1 agrees at 7 bases. The germline gives CDR1 KGHSH, CDR2 LQKENI. The CDR3 contains 14 residues. With V trimmed by 6 bases and J by 2 bases, 6 bases remained unmatched. Full variable domain (rest looked up from reference TRBV18 and TRBJ2-5): NAGVMQNPRHLVRRRGQEARLRCSPMKGHSHVYWYRQLPEEGLKFMVYLQKENIIDESGMPKERFSAEFPKEGPSILRIQQVVRGDSAAYFCASSPRGPQETQYFGPGTRLLVL.

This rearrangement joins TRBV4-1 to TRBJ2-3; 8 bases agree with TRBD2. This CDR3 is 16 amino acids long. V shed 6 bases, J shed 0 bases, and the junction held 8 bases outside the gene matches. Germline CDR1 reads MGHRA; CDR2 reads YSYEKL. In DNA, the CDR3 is TGCGCCAGCAGTACCTTAGCGGGAAGGAGCACAGATACGCAGTATTTT. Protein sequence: CASSTLAGRSTDTQYF.

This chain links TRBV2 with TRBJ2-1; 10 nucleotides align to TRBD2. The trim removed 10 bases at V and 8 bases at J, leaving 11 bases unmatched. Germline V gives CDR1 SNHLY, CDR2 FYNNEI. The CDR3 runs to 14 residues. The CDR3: CATPFSGGAHEQFF. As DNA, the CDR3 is TGTGCCACACCTTTCAGCGGGGGGGCCCATGAGCAGTTCTTC. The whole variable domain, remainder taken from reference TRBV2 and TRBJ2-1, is EPEVTQTPSHQVTQMGQEVILRCVPISNHLYFYWYRQILGQKVEFLVSFYNNEISEKSEIFDDQFSVERPDGSNFTLKIRSTKLEDSAMYFCATPFSGGAHEQFFGPGTRLTVL.

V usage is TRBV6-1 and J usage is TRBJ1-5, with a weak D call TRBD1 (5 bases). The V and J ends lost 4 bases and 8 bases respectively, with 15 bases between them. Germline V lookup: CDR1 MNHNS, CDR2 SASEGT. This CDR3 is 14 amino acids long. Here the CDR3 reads CASSGGDTPKPQHF. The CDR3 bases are TGTGCCAGCAGTGGGGGGGATACCCCAAAGCCCCAGCATTTT.

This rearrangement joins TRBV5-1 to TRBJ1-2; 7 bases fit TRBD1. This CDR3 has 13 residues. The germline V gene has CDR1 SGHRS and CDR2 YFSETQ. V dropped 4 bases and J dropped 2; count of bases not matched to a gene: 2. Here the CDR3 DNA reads TGCGCCAGCAGCCCGACAGGGAACTATGGCTACACCTTC. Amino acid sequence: CASSPTGNYGYTF.

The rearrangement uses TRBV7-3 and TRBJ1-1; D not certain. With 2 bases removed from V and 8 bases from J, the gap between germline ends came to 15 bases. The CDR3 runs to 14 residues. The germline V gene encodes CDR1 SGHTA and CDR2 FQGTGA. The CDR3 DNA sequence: TGTGCCAGCAGCTTAGGCCTGGGTGGCGGGGAAGCTTTCTTT. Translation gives CASSLGLGGGEAFF.

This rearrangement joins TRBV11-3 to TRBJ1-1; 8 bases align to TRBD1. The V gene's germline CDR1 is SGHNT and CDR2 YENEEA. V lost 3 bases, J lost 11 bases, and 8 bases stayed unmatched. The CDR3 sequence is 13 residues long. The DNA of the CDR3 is TGTGCCAGCAGCTTCTCAGGGGGCGACGGGGCTTTCTTT. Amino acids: CASSFSGGDGAFF.

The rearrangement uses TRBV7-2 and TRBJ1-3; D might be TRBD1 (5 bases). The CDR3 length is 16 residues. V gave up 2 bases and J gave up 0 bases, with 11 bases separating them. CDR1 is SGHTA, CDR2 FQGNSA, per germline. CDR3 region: CASSLYTGLSGNTIYF. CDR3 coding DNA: TGTGCCAGCAGCTTATATACAGGCCTCTCTGGAAACACCATATATTTT.

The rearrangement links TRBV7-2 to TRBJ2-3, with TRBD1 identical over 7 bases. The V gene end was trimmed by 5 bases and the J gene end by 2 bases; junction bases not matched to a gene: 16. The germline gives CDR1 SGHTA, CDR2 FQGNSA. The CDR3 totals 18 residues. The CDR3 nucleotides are TGTGCCAGCAGCCTTAGGACCAGGGGGATTTTTTTCACAGATACGCAGTATTTT. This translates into CASSLRTRGIFFTDTQYF.

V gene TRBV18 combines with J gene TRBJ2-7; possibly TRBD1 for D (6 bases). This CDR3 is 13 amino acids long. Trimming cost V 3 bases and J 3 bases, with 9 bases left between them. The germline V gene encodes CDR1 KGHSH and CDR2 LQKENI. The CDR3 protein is CASSPLQGYEQYF. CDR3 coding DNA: TGTGCCAGCTCACCGCTACAGGGCTACGAGCAGTACTTC.

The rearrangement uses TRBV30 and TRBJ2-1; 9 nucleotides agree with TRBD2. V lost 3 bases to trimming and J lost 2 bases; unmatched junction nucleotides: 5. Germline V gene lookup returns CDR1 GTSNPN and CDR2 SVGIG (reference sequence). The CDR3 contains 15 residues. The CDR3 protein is CAWSWSGGTYNEQFF. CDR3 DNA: TGTGCCTGGAGCTGGAGCGGGGGGACCTACAATGAGCAGTTCTTC.

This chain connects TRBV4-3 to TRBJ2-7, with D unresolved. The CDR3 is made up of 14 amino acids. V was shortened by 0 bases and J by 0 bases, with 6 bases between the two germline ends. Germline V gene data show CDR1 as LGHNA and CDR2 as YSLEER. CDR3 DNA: TGCGCCAGCAGCCAAGATTTGAGCTCCTACGAGCAGTACTTC. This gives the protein CASSQDLSSYEQYF.

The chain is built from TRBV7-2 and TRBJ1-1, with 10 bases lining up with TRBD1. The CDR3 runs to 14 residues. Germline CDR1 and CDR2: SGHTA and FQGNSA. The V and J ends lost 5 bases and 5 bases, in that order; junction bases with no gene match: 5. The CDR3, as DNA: TGTGCCAGCAGCCCGGGACAGGGGCGAACTGAAGCTTTCTTT. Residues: CASSPGQGRTEAFF.

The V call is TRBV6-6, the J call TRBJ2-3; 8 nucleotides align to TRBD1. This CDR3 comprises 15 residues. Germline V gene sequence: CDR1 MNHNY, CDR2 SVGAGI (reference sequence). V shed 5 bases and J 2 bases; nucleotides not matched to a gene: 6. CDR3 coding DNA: TGTGCCAGCAGTCCCACAGGGGGTACCACAGATACGCAGTATTTT. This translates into CASSPTGGTTDTQYF.

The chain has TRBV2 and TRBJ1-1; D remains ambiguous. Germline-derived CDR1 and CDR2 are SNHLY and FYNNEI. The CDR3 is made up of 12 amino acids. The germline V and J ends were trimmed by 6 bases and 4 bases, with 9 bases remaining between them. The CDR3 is CASREFSTEAFF. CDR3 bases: TGTGCCAGCAGGGAGTTTTCCACTGAAGCTTTCTTT.

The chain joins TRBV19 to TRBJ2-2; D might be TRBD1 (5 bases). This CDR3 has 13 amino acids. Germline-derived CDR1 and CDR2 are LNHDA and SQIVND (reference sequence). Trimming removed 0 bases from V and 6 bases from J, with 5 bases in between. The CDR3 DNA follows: TGTGCCAGTAGTATAGAAGGGGCCGGGGAGCTGTTTTTT. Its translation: CASSIEGAGELFF.